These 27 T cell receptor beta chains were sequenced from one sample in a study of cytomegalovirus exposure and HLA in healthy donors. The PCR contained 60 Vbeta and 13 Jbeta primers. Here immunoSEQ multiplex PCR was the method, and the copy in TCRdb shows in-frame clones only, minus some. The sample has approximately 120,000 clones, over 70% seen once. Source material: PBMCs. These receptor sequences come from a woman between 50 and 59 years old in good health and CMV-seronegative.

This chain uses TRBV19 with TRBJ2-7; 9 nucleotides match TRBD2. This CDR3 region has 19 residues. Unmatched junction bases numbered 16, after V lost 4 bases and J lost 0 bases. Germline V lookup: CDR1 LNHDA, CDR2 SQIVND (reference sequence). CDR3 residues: CASSKVPTSGLWGSYEQYF. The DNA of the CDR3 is TGTGCCAGTAGTAAGGTCCCGACTAGCGGATTATGGGGCTCCTACGAGCAGTACTTC.

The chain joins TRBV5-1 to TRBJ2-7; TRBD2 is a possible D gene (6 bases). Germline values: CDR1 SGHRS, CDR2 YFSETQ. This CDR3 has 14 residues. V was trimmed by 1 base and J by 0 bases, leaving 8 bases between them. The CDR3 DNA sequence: TGCGCCAGCAGCTTGCGGGGGAACTCCTACGAGCAGTACTTC. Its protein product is CASSLRGNSYEQYF.

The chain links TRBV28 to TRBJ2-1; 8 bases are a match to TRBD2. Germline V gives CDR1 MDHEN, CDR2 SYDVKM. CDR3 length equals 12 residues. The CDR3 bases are TGTGGGTGTCGCGGGAGGAACAATGAGCAGTTCTTC. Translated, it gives CGCRGRNNEQFF.

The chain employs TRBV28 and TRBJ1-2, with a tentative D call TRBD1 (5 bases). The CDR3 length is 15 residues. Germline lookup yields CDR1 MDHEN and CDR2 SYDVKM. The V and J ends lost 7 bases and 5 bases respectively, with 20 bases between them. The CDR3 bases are TGTGCCAGCACCCCTCCTCCGACAGCCTCTTATGGCTACACCTTC. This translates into CASTPPPTASYGYTF.

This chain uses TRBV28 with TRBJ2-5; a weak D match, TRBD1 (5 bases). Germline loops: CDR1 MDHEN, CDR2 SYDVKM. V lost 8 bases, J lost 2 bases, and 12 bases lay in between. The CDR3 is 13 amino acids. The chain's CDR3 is CASATAIQETQYF. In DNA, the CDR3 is TGTGCCAGCGCGACAGCAATACAAGAGACCCAGTACTTC.

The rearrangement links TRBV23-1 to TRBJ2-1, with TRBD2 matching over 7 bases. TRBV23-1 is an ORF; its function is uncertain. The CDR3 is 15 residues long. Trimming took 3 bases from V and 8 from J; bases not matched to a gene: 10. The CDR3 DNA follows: TGCGCCAGCAGTCAGGGGACTACCCTTTACGATGAGCAGTTCTTC. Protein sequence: CASSQGTTLYDEQFF.

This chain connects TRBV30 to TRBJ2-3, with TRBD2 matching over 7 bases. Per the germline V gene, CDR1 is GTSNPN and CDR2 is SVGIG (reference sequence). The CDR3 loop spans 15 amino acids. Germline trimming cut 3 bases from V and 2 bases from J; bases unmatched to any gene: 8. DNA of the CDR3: TGTGCCTGGAGGGGAGGGGTCGACCCCACAGATACGCAGTATTTT. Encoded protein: CAWRGGVDPTDTQYF.

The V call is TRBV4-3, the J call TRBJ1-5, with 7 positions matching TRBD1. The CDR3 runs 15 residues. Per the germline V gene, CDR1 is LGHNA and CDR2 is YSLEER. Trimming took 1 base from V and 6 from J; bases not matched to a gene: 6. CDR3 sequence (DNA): TGCGCCAGCAGCCAAGTTATGGCAGGGGGTCAGCCCCAGCATTTT. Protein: CASSQVMAGGQPQHF.

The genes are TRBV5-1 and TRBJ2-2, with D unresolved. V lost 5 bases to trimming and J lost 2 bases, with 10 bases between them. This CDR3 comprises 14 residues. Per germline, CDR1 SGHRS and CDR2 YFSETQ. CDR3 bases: TGCGCCAGCAGTCAGACATTTAACACCGGGGAGCTGTTTTTT. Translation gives CASSQTFNTGELFF.

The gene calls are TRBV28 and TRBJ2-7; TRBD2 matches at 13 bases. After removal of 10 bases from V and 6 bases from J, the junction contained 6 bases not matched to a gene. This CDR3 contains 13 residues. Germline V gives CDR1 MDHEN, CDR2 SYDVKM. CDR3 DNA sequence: TGTGCCATATCGAGACTAGCGGGGGGCGAGCAGTACTTC. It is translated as CAISRLAGGEQYF.

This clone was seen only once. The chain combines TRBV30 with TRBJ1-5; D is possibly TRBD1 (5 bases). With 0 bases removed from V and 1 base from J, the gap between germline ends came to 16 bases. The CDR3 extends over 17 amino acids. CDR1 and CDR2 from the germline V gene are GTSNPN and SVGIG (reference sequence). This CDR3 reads CAWSVPQGTISNQPQHF. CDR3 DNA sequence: TGTGCCTGGAGTGTACCTCAGGGAACAATAAGCAATCAGCCCCAGCATTTT.

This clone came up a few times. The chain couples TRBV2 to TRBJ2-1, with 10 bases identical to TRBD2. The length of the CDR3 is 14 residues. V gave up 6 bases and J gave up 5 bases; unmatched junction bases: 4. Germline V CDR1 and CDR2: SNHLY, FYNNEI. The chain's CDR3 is CASRRTSGDNEQFF. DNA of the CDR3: TGTGCCAGCAGGCGGACTAGCGGAGACAATGAGCAGTTCTTC.

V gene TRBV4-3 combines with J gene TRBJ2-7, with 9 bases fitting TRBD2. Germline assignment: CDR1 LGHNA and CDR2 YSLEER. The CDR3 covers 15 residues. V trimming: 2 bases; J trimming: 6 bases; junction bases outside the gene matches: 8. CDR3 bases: TGCGCCAGCAGCCAATTTAGCGGGAGCCCCTCCGAGCAGTACTTC. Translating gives CASSQFSGSPSEQYF.

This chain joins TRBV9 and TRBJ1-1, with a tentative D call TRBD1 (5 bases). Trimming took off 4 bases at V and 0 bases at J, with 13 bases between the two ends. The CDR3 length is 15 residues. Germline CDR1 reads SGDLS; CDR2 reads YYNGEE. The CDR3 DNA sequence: TGTGCCAGCAGCTCGACGGGACTGATGAACACTGAAGCTTTCTTT. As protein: CASSSTGLMNTEAFF.

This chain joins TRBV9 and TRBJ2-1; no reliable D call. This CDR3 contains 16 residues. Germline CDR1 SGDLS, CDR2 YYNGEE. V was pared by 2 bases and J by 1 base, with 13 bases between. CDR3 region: CASSVVGGGSYNEQFF. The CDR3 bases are TGTGCCAGCAGCGTGGTAGGTGGCGGATCCTACAATGAGCAGTTCTTC.

The DNA of the CDR3 is TGTGCCAGCAGGGTCGGGAGCACGGTCACCGGGGAGCTGTTTTTT. Its translation is CASRVGSTVTGELFF. The rearrangement joins TRBV7-3 to TRBJ2-2, with D perhaps TRBD2 (6 bases). Germline CDR1 SGHTA, CDR2 FQGTGA. Deletions cut 6 bases from V and 4 bases from J, with 15 bases between. This CDR3 has 15 residues.

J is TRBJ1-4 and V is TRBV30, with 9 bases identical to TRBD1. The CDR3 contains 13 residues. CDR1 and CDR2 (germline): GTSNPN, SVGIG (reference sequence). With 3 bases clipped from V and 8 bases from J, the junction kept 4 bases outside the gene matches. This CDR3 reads CAWRGQGTEKLFF. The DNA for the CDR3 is TGTGCCTGGAGGGGACAGGGTACCGAAAAACTGTTTTTT.

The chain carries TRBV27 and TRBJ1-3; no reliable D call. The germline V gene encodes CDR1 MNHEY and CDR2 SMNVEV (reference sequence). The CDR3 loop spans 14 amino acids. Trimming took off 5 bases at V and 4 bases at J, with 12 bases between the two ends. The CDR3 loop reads CASSDSSGGNTIYF. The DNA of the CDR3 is TGTGCCAGCAGTGACTCCTCTGGCGGAAACACCATATATTTT.

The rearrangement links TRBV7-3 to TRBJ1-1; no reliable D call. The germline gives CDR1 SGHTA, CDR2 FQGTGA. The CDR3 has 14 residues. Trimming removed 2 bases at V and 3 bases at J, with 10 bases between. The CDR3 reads CASSLLAGYTEAFF. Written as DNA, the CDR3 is TGTGCCAGCAGCTTACTCGCCGGTTACACTGAAGCTTTCTTT.

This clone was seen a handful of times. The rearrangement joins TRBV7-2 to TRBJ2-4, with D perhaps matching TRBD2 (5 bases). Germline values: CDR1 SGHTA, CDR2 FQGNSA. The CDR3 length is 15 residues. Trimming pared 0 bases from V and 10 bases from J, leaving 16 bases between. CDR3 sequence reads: CASSLALGEGGIQYF. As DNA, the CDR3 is TGTGCCAGCAGCTTAGCGCTAGGTGAGGGCGGGATTCAGTACTTC.

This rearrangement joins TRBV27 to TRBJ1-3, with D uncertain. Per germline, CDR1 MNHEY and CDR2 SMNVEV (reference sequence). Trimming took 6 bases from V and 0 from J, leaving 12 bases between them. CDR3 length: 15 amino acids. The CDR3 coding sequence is TGTGCCAGCAGCCTAGCGGGGATCTCTGGAAACACCATATATTTT. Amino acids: CASSLAGISGNTIYF.

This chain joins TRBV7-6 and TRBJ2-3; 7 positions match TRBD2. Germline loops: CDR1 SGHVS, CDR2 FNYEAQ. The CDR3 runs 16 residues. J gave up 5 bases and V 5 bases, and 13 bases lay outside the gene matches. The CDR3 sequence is CASSLSGGLPQDTQYF. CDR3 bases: TGTGCCAGCAGCCTCTCGGGGGGACTTCCCCAAGATACGCAGTATTTT.

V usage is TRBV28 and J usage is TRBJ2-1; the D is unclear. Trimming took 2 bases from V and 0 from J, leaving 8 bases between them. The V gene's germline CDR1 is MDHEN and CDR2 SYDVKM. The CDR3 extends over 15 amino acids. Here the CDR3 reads CASSLIRSSYNEQFF. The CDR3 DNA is TGTGCCAGCAGTTTAATCCGTAGCTCCTACAATGAGCAGTTCTTC.

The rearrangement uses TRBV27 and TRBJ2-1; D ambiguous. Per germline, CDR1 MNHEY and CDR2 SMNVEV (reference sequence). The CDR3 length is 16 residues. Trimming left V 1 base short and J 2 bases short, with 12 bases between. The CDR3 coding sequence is TGTGCCAGCAGTTTATTACTCCCCGCTGCCTACAATGAGCAGTTCTTC. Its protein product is CASSLLLPAAYNEQFF.

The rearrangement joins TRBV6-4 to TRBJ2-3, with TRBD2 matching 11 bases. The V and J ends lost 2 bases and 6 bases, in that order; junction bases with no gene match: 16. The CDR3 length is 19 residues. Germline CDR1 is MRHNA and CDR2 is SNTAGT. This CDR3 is CASSDDEAPSGRPQDTQYF. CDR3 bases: TGTGCCAGCAGTGACGATGAGGCACCTAGCGGGAGGCCCCAGGATACGCAGTATTTT.

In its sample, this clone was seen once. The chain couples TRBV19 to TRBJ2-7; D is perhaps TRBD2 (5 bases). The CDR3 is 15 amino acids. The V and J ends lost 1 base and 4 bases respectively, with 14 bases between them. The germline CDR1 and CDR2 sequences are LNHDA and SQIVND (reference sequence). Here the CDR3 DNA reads TGTGCCAGTAGTATAGGGGGAGTTCCCTATTACGAGCAGTACTTC. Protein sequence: CASSIGGVPYYEQYF.

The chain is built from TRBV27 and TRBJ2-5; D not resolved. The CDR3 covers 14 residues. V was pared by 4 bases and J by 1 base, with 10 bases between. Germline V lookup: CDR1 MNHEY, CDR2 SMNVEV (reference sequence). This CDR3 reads CASSSMTRQETQYF. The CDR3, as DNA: TGTGCCAGCAGTTCGATGACACGCCAAGAGACCCAGTACTTC.